The rows below give T cell receptor beta chains drawn from one sample of a study of T cell repertoires in cytomegalovirus infection. TCRdb re-analysed the reads in MiXCR, keeping a single row per CDR3 protein. The repertoire holds hundreds of thousands of distinct CDR3 sequences, with roughly 30% as singletons. These receptors' targets are unknown. The input for sequencing was cultured CD8+ T cells from PBMCs, taken from culture after CMV antigen stimulation. Every receptor here comes from a human donor in good health (CMV status not recorded). Some clones in this sample may be carry-over from other donors' samples. The CDR3 runs from the conserved cysteine through the conserved F or W. The order of the fields is V gene, clone size, D gene, J gene, CDR3 protein, CDR3 DNA. The D gene is left open where the match is weak. The size of a clone is reported for some rows only, either as once, few or many, or as a class for expanded clones.

V gene: TRBV19
clone size: NA
D gene: NA
J gene: TRBJ1-2
CDR3 protein: CASSLQTTDYGYTF
CDR3 DNA: TGTGCCAGTAGTTTACAGACAACTGATTATGGCTACACCTTC

V gene: TRBV20-1
clone size: many
D gene: NA
J gene: TRBJ1-4
CDR3 protein: CSARERQAVWVRNEKLFF
CDR3 DNA: TGCAGTGCTAGAGAAAGACAGGCGGTTTGGGTCCGAAATGAAAAACTGTTTTTT

V gene: TRBV4-2
clone size: NA
D gene: NA
J gene: TRBJ2-2
CDR3 protein: CASSQDGVSDTGELFF
CDR3 DNA: TGTGCCAGCAGCCAAGATGGAGTCTCCGACACCGGGGAGCTGTTTTTT

V gene: TRBV7-6
clone size: many
D gene: TRBD1
J gene: TRBJ2-3
CDR3 protein: CASSSRTGTSTDTQYF
CDR3 DNA: TGTGCCAGCAGCAGTCGGACAGGGACTAGCACAGATACGCAGTATTTT

V gene: TRBV4-1
clone size: few
D gene: NA
J gene: TRBJ2-2
CDR3 protein: CASSQGRWGTGELFF
CDR3 DNA: TGCGCCAGCAGCCAAGGGAGGTGGGGCACCGGGGAGCTGTTTTTT

V gene: TRBV15
clone size: NA
D gene: TRBD1
J gene: TRBJ1-2
CDR3 protein: CATSSPMDRQLYGYTF
CDR3 DNA: TGTGCCACCAGCAGTCCAATGGACAGGCAACTCTATGGCTACACCTTC

V gene: TRBV12-3/TRBV12-4
clone size: few
D gene: NA
J gene: TRBJ2-2
CDR3 protein: CASTHGGGELFF
CDR3 DNA: TGTGCCAGCACACACGGGGGCGGGGAGCTGTTTTTT

V gene: TRBV7-8
clone size: NA
D gene: TRBD1
J gene: TRBJ1-6
CDR3 protein: CASSLQFHRGQKSSPLHF
CDR3 DNA: TGTGCCAGCAGCTTACAGTTCCACAGGGGGCAAAAGAGTTCACCCCTCCACTTT

V gene: TRBV7-6
clone size: many
D gene: TRBD1
J gene: TRBJ1-1
CDR3 protein: CASSLQPGTGVGTEAFF
CDR3 DNA: TGTGCCAGCAGCTTACAACCCGGGACAGGGGTTGGGACTGAAGCTTTCTTT

V gene: TRBV5-1
clone size: NA
D gene: NA
J gene: TRBJ2-3
CDR3 protein: CASSPELDTQYF
CDR3 DNA: TGCGCCAGCAGCCCGGAGTTAGATACGCAGTATTTT

V gene: TRBV12-3/TRBV12-4
clone size: NA
D gene: TRBD2
J gene: TRBJ2-3
CDR3 protein: CASSFFSSGGTSTDTQYF
CDR3 DNA: TGTGCCAGCAGTTTTTTTTCTAGCGGGGGAACAAGCACAGATACGCAGTATTTT

V gene: TRBV29-1
clone size: few
D gene: NA
J gene: TRBJ1-1
CDR3 protein: CSAGEGNTEAFF
CDR3 DNA: TGCAGCGCGGGGGAGGGAAACACTGAAGCTTTCTTT

V gene: TRBV29-1
clone size: few
D gene: TRBD1
J gene: TRBJ1-2
CDR3 protein: CSVAGGQGHNYGYTF
CDR3 DNA: TGCAGCGTTGCAGGGGGACAGGGGCACAACTATGGCTACACCTTC

V gene: TRBV6-2/TRBV6-3
clone size: NA
D gene: NA
J gene: TRBJ1-2
CDR3 protein: CASSLGTQPHYGYTF
CDR3 DNA: TGTGCCAGCAGCCTCGGGACCCAGCCCCACTATGGCTACACCTTC

V gene: TRBV6-2/TRBV6-3
clone size: NA
D gene: TRBD1
J gene: TRBJ1-5
CDR3 protein: CASSSLGQKNQPQHF
CDR3 DNA: TGTGCCAGCAGCTCCCTGGGACAGAAAAATCAGCCCCAGCATTTT

V gene: TRBV11-2
clone size: NA
D gene: NA
J gene: TRBJ2-1
CDR3 protein: CASSLDYTDNEQFF
CDR3 DNA: TGTGCCAGCAGCTTAGATTACACAGACAATGAGCAGTTCTTC

V gene: TRBV4-1
clone size: few
D gene: NA
J gene: TRBJ1-5
CDR3 protein: CASSQESPSNQPQHF
CDR3 DNA: TGCGCCAGCAGCCAAGAGTCCCCTAGCAATCAGCCCCAGCATTTT

V gene: TRBV27
clone size: few
D gene: TRBD1
J gene: TRBJ1-2
CDR3 protein: CASSSYRRGQTNYGYTF
CDR3 DNA: TGTGCCAGCAGTTCGTACCGCCGGGGACAGACTAACTATGGCTACACCTTC

V gene: TRBV12-3/TRBV12-4
clone size: many
D gene: NA
J gene: TRBJ1-4
CDR3 protein: CASSLDEGWNEKLFF
CDR3 DNA: TGTGCCAGCAGTTTAGATGAGGGGTGGAATGAAAAACTGTTTTTT

V gene: TRBV2
clone size: few
D gene: TRBD2
J gene: TRBJ2-3
CDR3 protein: CASSDPGGDTDTQYF
CDR3 DNA: TGTGCCAGCAGTGACCCGGGGGGAGACACAGATACGCAGTATTTT

V gene: TRBV24-1
clone size: NA
D gene: NA
J gene: TRBJ1-2
CDR3 protein: CATRDRYEGYTF
CDR3 DNA: TGTGCCACCAGAGACAGATATGAAGGCTACACCTTC

V gene: TRBV7-2
clone size: NA
D gene: TRBD2
J gene: TRBJ2-5
CDR3 protein: CASSPGTSGGAIETQYF
CDR3 DNA: TGTGCCAGCAGCCCTGGGACTAGCGGGGGGGCCATCGAGACCCAGTACTTC

V gene: TRBV4-1
clone size: NA
D gene: NA
J gene: TRBJ1-1
CDR3 protein: CASSQDLGRGVNTEAFF
CDR3 DNA: TGCGCCAGCAGCCAAGATCTGGGGCGGGGCGTCAACACTGAAGCTTTCTTT

V gene: TRBV7-8
clone size: many
D gene: TRBD2
J gene: TRBJ2-3
CDR3 protein: CASSHSGGLRTDTQYF
CDR3 DNA: TGTGCCAGCAGCCATAGCGGGGGCCTCCGCACAGATACGCAGTATTTT

V gene: TRBV27
clone size: NA
D gene: TRBD2
J gene: TRBJ2-5
CDR3 protein: CASSTWTSGQETQYF
CDR3 DNA: TGTGCCAGCAGTACCTGGACTAGCGGGCAAGAGACCCAGTACTTC

V gene: TRBV13
clone size: NA
D gene: TRBD1
J gene: TRBJ2-7
CDR3 protein: CASSNPRDRGNYEQYF
CDR3 DNA: TGTGCCAGCAGCAACCCCCGAGACAGGGGGAACTACGAGCAGTACTTC

V gene: TRBV5-1
clone size: few
D gene: NA
J gene: TRBJ1-1
CDR3 protein: CASSLWGGRGNTEAFF
CDR3 DNA: TGCGCCAGCAGCTTGTGGGGGGGGCGAGGGAACACTGAAGCTTTCTTT

V gene: TRBV28
clone size: NA
D gene: TRBD1
J gene: TRBJ1-1
CDR3 protein: CASTGTGTTEAFF
CDR3 DNA: TGTGCCAGCACCGGGACAGGGACCACTGAAGCTTTCTTT

V gene: TRBV9
clone size: NA
D gene: TRBD2
J gene: TRBJ2-1
CDR3 protein: CASSVAGGSPYNEQFF
CDR3 DNA: TGTGCCAGCAGCGTAGCGGGGGGGAGTCCCTACAATGAGCAGTTCTTC

V gene: TRBV12-3/TRBV12-4
clone size: many
D gene: NA
J gene: TRBJ2-1
CDR3 protein: CASIPETRAYNEQFF
CDR3 DNA: TGTGCCAGCATCCCTGAGACGCGGGCCTACAATGAGCAGTTCTTC

V gene: TRBV27
clone size: few
D gene: TRBD1
J gene: TRBJ2-5
CDR3 protein: CASSSRGHRETQYF
CDR3 DNA: TGTGCCAGCAGTTCCAGGGGGCATCGGGAGACCCAGTACTTC

V gene: TRBV5-5
clone size: NA
D gene: TRBD2
J gene: TRBJ2-1
CDR3 protein: CASSLSGGAQFF
CDR3 DNA: TGTGCCAGCAGCCTTAGCGGGGGAGCGCAGTTCTTC

V gene: TRBV4-1
clone size: few
D gene: NA
J gene: TRBJ2-7
CDR3 protein: CASSQDAGQGYEQYF
CDR3 DNA: TGCGCCAGCAGCCAAGATGCGGGGCAGGGGTACGAGCAGTACTTC

V gene: TRBV4-2
clone size: many
D gene: NA
J gene: TRBJ1-5
CDR3 protein: CASSQDGVGGSQPQHF
CDR3 DNA: TGTGCCAGCAGCCAAGACGGGGTCGGGGGGTCTCAGCCCCAGCATTTT

V gene: TRBV5-4
clone size: NA
D gene: NA
J gene: TRBJ2-1
CDR3 protein: CASSGLGGPAEQFF
CDR3 DNA: TGTGCCAGCAGCGGACTGGGGGGTCCGGCTGAGCAGTTCTTC

V gene: TRBV6-1
clone size: NA
D gene: NA
J gene: TRBJ2-7
CDR3 protein: CASSEARGGLSSYEQYF
CDR3 DNA: TGTGCCAGCAGTGAAGCGCGTGGGGGCCTGAGCTCCTACGAGCAGTACTTC

V gene: TRBV18
clone size: NA
D gene: TRBD1
J gene: TRBJ2-1
CDR3 protein: CASSKTGSVNEQFF
CDR3 DNA: TGTGCCAGCTCAAAGACAGGGTCGGTCAATGAGCAGTTCTTC

V gene: TRBV20-1
clone size: NA
D gene: NA
J gene: TRBJ2-3
CDR3 protein: CSALLRGGTTDTQYF
CDR3 DNA: TGCAGTGCTCTCCTTAGAGGGGGGACCACAGATACGCAGTATTTT

V gene: TRBV7-3
clone size: NA
D gene: NA
J gene: TRBJ2-2
CDR3 protein: CATRGLPGELFF
CDR3 DNA: TGTGCCACCAGGGGACTTCCCGGGGAGCTGTTTTTT

V gene: TRBV7-6
clone size: few
D gene: NA
J gene: TRBJ1-1
CDR3 protein: CASSLPPGRVTEAFF
CDR3 DNA: TGTGCCAGCAGCTTACCCCCCGGGCGTGTGACTGAAGCTTTCTTT

V gene: TRBV6-5
clone size: many
D gene: NA
J gene: TRBJ1-1
CDR3 protein: CASSYSKGHRVNTEAFF
CDR3 DNA: TGTGCCAGCAGTTACTCGAAGGGGCATAGAGTGAACACTGAAGCTTTCTTT

V gene: TRBV7-6
clone size: many
D gene: TRBD1
J gene: TRBJ2-1
CDR3 protein: CASSLAGGDPPNEQFF
CDR3 DNA: TGTGCCAGCAGCTTAGCAGGGGGCGATCCCCCCAATGAGCAGTTCTTC

V gene: TRBV6-5
clone size: many
D gene: NA
J gene: TRBJ1-2
CDR3 protein: CASSYHPGGHRAYGYTF
CDR3 DNA: TGTGCCAGCAGTTACCACCCGGGGGGACACAGGGCCTATGGCTACACCTTC

V gene: TRBV7-6
clone size: few
D gene: NA
J gene: TRBJ2-1
CDR3 protein: CASSFSKGGWNEQFF
CDR3 DNA: TGTGCCAGCAGCTTTAGCAAGGGGGGATGGAATGAGCAGTTCTTC

V gene: TRBV27
clone size: NA
D gene: NA
J gene: TRBJ1-6
CDR3 protein: CASSLIDPYNSPLHF
CDR3 DNA: TGTGCCAGCAGTTTAATCGATCCCTATAATTCACCCCTCCACTTT

V gene: TRBV6-8
clone size: NA
D gene: TRBD1
J gene: TRBJ2-1
CDR3 protein: CASSYQGAEQFF
CDR3 DNA: TGTGCCAGCAGTTACCAGGGGGCCGAGCAGTTCTTC

V gene: TRBV18
clone size: few
D gene: NA
J gene: TRBJ2-5
CDR3 protein: CASSPRPRGFAQETQYF
CDR3 DNA: TGTGCCAGCTCACCACGCCCGCGGGGTTTTGCTCAAGAGACCCAGTACTTC

V gene: TRBV5-1
clone size: few
D gene: TRBD1
J gene: TRBJ2-1
CDR3 protein: CASSLGQGLREQFF
CDR3 DNA: TGCGCCAGCAGCTTGGGACAGGGTCTCCGGGAGCAGTTCTTC

V gene: TRBV7-9
clone size: few
D gene: TRBD1
J gene: TRBJ2-2
CDR3 protein: CASSRTELTGYTGELFF
CDR3 DNA: TGTGCCAGCAGCCGAACAGAACTGACAGGGTACACCGGGGAGCTGTTTTTT